The 13 T cell receptor beta chains listed next were all sequenced from one sample in a study of blood T cell repertoires in COVID-19. Assay used: immunoSEQ multiplex PCR; TCRdb lists only in-frame clones, some missing. Here the sample spans over 65,000 clones, approximately 80% being singletons. The sample was peripheral blood. These receptors all come from a man older than 75 with active COVID-19.

The chain employs TRBV28 and TRBJ2-1; tentative D call: TRBD2 (6 bases). V was clipped by 3 bases and J by 9 bases, with 12 bases between them. Germline V gene lookup returns CDR1 MDHEN and CDR2 SYDVKM. This CDR3 region has 13 residues. CDR3 amino acids: CASSLEGQGEQFF. CDR3 nucleotide sequence: TGTGCCAGCAGTTTGGAGGGGCAGGGTGAGCAGTTCTTC.

The chain has TRBV4-3 and TRBJ1-6; 7 nucleotides line up with TRBD1. V gave up 1 base and J gave up 7 bases; unmatched junction bases: 4. This CDR3 is 15 amino acids long. CDR1 and CDR2 from the germline V gene are LGHNA and YSLEER. Here the CDR3 reads CASSQVGQPNSPLHF. The CDR3, as DNA: TGCGCCAGCAGCCAAGTGGGACAGCCAAATTCACCCCTCCACTTT.

The chain is built from TRBV11-2 and TRBJ1-1; D uncertain. Germline V gene sequence: CDR1 SGHAT, CDR2 FQNNGV. The CDR3 consists of 16 residues. V lost 3 bases and J lost 4, with 18 bases in between. CDR3 protein: CASSLRNTGFSTEAFF. CDR3 bases: TGTGCCAGCAGCTTGCGGAACACGGGGTTTAGCACTGAAGCTTTCTTT.

V usage is TRBV30 and J usage is TRBJ1-1; D is uncertain. This CDR3 has 13 residues. With 2 bases removed from V and 6 bases from J, the gap between germline ends came to 13 bases. Germline CDR1 GTSNPN, CDR2 SVGIG (reference sequence). The CDR3 DNA is TGTGCCTGGAGTAACGAGGATCGAGCTGAAGCTTTCTTT. This codes for CAWSNEDRAEAFF. Full variable domain (outside the CDR3, taken from reference TRBV30 and TRBJ1-1): SQTIHQWPATLVQPVGSPLSLECTVEGTSNPNLYWYRQAAGRGLQLLFYSVGIGQISSEVPQNLSASRPQDRQFILSSKKLLLSDSGFYLCAWSNEDRAEAFFGQGTRLTVV.

V usage is TRBV4-1 and J usage is TRBJ2-1; 7 nucleotides line up with TRBD1. V shed 0 bases, J shed 6 bases, and the junction held 8 bases outside the gene matches. This CDR3 has 16 residues. CDR1 and CDR2 (germline): MGHRA, YSYEKL. The CDR3: CASSQDLRGPRNEQFF. The CDR3 coding sequence is TGCGCCAGCAGCCAAGATTTGAGGGGGCCCCGCAATGAGCAGTTCTTC.

The genes are TRBV7-9 and TRBJ1-4, with 9 bases identical to TRBD1. V shed 7 bases, J shed 7 bases, and the junction held 10 bases outside the gene matches. The germline gives CDR1 SEHNR, CDR2 FQNEAQ (reference sequence). This CDR3 comprises 15 residues. DNA of the CDR3: TGTGCCAGCACCTCCTCCGGACAGGGGTTTGAAAAACTGTTTTTT. It encodes CASTSSGQGFEKLFF.

This clone was counted once. V gene TRBV5-5 combines with J gene TRBJ1-1; a weak D match, TRBD1 (5 bases). V lost 5 bases, J lost 3 bases, and 11 bases lay in between. The CDR3 loop spans 13 amino acids. Germline loops: CDR1 SGHKS, CDR2 YYEKEE (reference sequence). CDR3 nucleotides: TGTGCCAGCAGTTCGCAGGGTGACACTGAAGCTTTCTTT. This translates into CASSSQGDTEAFF.

The chain combines TRBV24-1 with TRBJ2-1, with 7 bases identical to TRBD2. The V gene end was trimmed by 6 bases and the J gene end by 0 bases; junction bases not matched to a gene: 1. CDR3 size: 14 residues. CDR1 and CDR2 (germline): KGHDR, SFDVKD. The CDR3 nucleotides read TGTGCCACCAGTAGCGGGGACTCCTACAATGAGCAGTTCTTC. Residues: CATSSGDSYNEQFF.

CDR3 sequence (DNA): TGTGCCAGCAGCTTAGTAGGACAGGGGTACGGAAACACCATATATTTT. Translation gives CASSLVGQGYGNTIYF. This chain links TRBV7-2 with TRBJ1-3, with TRBD1 identical over 9 bases. The V gene end was trimmed by 1 base and the J gene end by 4 bases; junction bases not matched to a gene: 5. Germline-derived CDR1 and CDR2 are SGHTA and FQGNSA. The CDR3 loop spans 16 amino acids.

This clone appeared a single time. This chain joins TRBV30 and TRBJ1-4; no firm D call. CDR1 is GTSNPN, CDR2 SVGIG, per germline (reference sequence). Trimming removed 2 bases from V and 0 bases from J, with 10 bases in between. The CDR3 is made up of 15 amino acids. The CDR3 bases are TGTGCCTGGAGTCGATACAGCTCAACTAATGAAAAACTGTTTTTT. Protein product: CAWSRYSSTNEKLFF.

The chain recombines TRBV7-9 with TRBJ2-7; 9 positions agree with TRBD1. J was trimmed by 3 bases and V by 6 bases; bases with no gene match: 6. This CDR3 spans 14 amino acids. Germline V gene data show CDR1 as SEHNR and CDR2 as FQNEAQ (reference sequence). Written as DNA, the CDR3 is TGTGCCAGCAGGGGAACGGGACAGGGCTACGAGCAGTACTTC. Its protein is CASRGTGQGYEQYF. The full variable domain, completed using reference TRBV7-9 and TRBJ2-7, is DTGVSQNPRHKITKRGQNVTFRCDPISEHNRLYWYRQTLGQGPEFLTYFQNEAQLEKSRLLSDRFSAERPKGSFSTLEIQRTEQGDSAMYLCASRGTGQGYEQYFGPGTRLTVT.

This clone appeared once. The chain uses TRBV28 and TRBJ1-5, with 7 bases aligning to TRBD1. The V and J ends lost 6 bases and 1 base, in that order; junction bases with no gene match: 6. The CDR3 is 15 residues long. Germline loops: CDR1 MDHEN, CDR2 SYDVKM. The DNA for the CDR3 is TGTGCCAGCAGCCCCCAGGGGGGAAGCAATCAGCCCCAGCATTTT. Protein product: CASSPQGGSNQPQHF.

In DNA form, the CDR3 reads TGTGCCAGCATATGGGGGGAGAACACTGAAGCTTTCTTT. Its translation is CASIWGENTEAFF. The chain links TRBV25-1 to TRBJ1-1, with D perhaps matching TRBD1 (5 bases). Germline CDR1 and CDR2: MGHDK and SYGVNS. V dropped 7 bases and J dropped 1 base, with 10 bases sitting between them. The CDR3 consists of 13 residues.